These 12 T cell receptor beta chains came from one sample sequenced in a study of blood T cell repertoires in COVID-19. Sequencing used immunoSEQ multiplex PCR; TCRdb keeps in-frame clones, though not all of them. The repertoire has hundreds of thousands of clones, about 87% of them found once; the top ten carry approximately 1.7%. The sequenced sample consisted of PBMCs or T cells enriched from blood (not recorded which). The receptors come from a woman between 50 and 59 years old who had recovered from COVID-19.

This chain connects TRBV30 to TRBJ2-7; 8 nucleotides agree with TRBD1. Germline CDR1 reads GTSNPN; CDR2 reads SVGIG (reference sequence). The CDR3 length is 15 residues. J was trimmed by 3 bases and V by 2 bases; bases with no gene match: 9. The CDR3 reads CAWSPHGTGSYEQYF. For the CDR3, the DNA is TGTGCCTGGAGTCCACACGGGACAGGAAGCTACGAGCAGTACTTC.

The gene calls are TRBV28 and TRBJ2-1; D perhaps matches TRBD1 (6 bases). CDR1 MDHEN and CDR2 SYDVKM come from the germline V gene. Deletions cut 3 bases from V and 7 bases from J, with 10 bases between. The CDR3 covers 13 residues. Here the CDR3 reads CASSLDRWNEQFF. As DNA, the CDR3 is TGTGCCAGCAGTTTGGACAGATGGAATGAGCAGTTCTTC.

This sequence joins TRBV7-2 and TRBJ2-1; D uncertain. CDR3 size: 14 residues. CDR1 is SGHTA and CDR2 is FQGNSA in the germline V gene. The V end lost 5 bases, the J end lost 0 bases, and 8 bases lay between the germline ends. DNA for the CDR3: TGTGCCAGCAGCAGTCGGAGCTCCTACAATGAGCAGTTCTTC. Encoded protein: CASSSRSSYNEQFF.

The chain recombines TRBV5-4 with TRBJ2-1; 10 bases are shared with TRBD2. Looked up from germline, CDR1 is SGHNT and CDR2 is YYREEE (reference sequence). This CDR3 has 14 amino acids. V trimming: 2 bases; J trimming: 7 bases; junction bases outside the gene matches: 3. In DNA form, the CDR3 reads TGTGCCAGCAGCTTAGCGGGAGGGCGGAATGAGCAGTTCTTC. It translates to CASSLAGGRNEQFF. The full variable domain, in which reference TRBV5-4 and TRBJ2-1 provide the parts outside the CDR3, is ETGVTQSPTHLIKTRGQQVTLRCSSQSGHNTVSWYQQALGQGPQFIFQYYREEENGRGNFPPRFSGLQFPNYSSELNVNALELDDSALYLCASSLAGGRNEQFFGPGTRLTVL.

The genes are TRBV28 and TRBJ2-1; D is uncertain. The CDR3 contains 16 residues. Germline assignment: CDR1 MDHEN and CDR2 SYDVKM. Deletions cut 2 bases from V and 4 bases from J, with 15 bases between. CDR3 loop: CASSLRNPAGYNEQFF. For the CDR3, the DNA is TGTGCCAGCAGTTTAAGAAACCCGGCCGGGTACAATGAGCAGTTCTTC.

The CDR3, as DNA: TGTGCCAGTCGACTCAGGGCACAGGGGTTTAGCGAGCAGTACTTC. This encodes CASRLRAQGFSEQYF. V and J are TRBV19 and TRBJ2-7; 7 bases are shared with TRBD1. The trim removed 8 bases at V and 6 bases at J, leaving 16 bases unmatched. This CDR3 is 15 amino acids long. From germline, CDR1 is LNHDA and CDR2 SQIVND (reference sequence).

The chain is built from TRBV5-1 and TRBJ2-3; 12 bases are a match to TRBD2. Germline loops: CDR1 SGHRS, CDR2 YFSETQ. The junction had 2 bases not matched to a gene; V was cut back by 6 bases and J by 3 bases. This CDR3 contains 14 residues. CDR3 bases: TGCGCCAGCACCGGACTAGCGGGAACAGATACGCAGTATTTT. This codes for CASTGLAGTDTQYF.

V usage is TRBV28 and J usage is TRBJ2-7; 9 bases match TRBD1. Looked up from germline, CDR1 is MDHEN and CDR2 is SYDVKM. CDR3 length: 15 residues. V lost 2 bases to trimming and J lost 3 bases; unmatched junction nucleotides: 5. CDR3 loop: CASSLPGTGSYEQYF. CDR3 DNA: TGTGCCAGCAGTTTACCCGGGACAGGGAGCTACGAGCAGTACTTC.

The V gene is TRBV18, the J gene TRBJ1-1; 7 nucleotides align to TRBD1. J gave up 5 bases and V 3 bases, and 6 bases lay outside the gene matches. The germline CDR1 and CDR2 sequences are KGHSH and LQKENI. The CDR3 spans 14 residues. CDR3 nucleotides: TGTGCCAGCTCACCTAATAGACAGGGAACTGAAGCTTTCTTT. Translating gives CASSPNRQGTEAFF.

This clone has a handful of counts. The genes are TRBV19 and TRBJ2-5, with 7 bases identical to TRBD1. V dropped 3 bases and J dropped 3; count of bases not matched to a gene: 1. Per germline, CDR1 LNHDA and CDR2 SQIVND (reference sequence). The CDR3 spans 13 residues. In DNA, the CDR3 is TGTGCCAGTAGTATGGGGACAGAAGAGACCCAGTACTTC. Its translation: CASSMGTEETQYF.

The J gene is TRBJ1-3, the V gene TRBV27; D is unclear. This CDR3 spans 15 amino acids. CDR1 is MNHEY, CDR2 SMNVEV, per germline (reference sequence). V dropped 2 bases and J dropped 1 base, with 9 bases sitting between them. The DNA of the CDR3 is TGTGCCAGCAGTTTAACGGGAATATCTGGAAACACCATATATTTT. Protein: CASSLTGISGNTIYF.

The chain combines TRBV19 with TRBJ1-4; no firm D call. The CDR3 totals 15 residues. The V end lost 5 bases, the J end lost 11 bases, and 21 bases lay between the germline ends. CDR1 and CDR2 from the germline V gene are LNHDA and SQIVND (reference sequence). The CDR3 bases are TGTGCCAGTAGTCAACTATCGTCCGCCCCCACGAAACTGTTTTTT. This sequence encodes CASSQLSSAPTKLFF.